This T cell receptor beta chain was obtained from a study of cytomegalovirus exposure and HLA in healthy donors. About the study: Roughly 80 million unique TCRs from HLA-typed donors made up an early data release. General study results and limits: Later analysis associated a missense DCLRE1C variant with TCR beta V- and J-gene trimming.

As concerns this clone: Its antigen is as yet unknown.

This CDR3 comprises 13 residues. V gave up 3 bases and J gave up 4 bases, with 11 bases separating them. Germline CDR1 is SGHDT and CDR2 is YYEEEE. 60 Vbeta and 13 Jbeta primers were used in PCR. Only in-frame clones appear in the TCRdb table, and some are missing; sequencing was by immunoSEQ multiplex PCR. This table holds roughly 150,000 clones, about 85% found once. The material sequenced was PBMCs. The clonotype was recovered from a man aged 25-40 years in good health and CMV-seropositive. The chain has TRBV5-6 and TRBJ2-7; D unresolved. The CDR3 DNA reads TGTGCCAGCAGCTATCTTGAGGCGTACGAGCAGTACTTC. Residues: CASSYLEAYEQYF.